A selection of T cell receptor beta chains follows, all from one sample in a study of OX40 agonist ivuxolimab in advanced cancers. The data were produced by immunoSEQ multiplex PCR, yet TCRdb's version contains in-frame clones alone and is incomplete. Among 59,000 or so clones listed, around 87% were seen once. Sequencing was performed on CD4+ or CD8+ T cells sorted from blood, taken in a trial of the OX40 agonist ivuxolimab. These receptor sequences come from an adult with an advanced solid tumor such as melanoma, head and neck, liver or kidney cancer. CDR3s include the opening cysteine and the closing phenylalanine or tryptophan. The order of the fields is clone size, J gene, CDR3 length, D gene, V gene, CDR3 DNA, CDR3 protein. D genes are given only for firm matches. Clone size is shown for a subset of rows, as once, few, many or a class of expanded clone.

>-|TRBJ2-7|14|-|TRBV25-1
TGTGCCAGCAGTGAAATGGGGGGTACCTACGAGCAGTACTTC
CASSEMGGTYEQYF
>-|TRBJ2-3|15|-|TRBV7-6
TGTGCCAGCAGCTCCTTTCGGGGACCTCAAGAGGAGCAGTATTTT
CASSSFRGPQEEQYF
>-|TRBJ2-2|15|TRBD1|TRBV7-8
TGTGCCAGCAGCTTGCGACAGGGGGCCTCGGGGGAGCTGTTTTTT
CASSLRQGASGELFF
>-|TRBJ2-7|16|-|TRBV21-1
TGTGCCAGCAGCAAAGGGTCTCGGCCCCGGGTTGGCGAGCAGTACTTC
CASSKGSRPRVGEQYF
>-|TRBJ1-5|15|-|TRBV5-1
TGCGCCAGCAGCTCGGGGTACGGGGGCAATCAGCCCCAGCATTTT
CASSSGYGGNQPQHF
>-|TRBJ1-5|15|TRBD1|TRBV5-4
TGTGCCAGCAGCTTGGGGGGAGGGGGCAGCCAGCCCCAGCATTTT
CASSLGGGGSQPQHF
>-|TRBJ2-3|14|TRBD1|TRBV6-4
TGTGCCAGCAGTGAGACAGGGGCGGCAGATACGCAGTATTTT
CASSETGAADTQYF
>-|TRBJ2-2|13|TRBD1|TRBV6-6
TGTGCCAGCAGATTAGACAGGGGCGGGGAGCTGTTTTTT
CASRLDRGGELFF
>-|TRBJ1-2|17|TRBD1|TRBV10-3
TGTGCCATCAGTGAGTCCCTCGGGCAGGGGGCCGTCTATGGCTACACCTTC
CAISESLGQGAVYGYTF
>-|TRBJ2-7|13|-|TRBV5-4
TGTGCCATGAACAGGAGGGGAAGCTACGAGCAGTACTTC
CAMNRRGSYEQYF
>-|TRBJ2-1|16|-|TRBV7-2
TGTGCCAGCAGCTTATACGTGGTCGGCTCCTACAATGAGCAGTTCTTC
CASSLYVVGSYNEQFF
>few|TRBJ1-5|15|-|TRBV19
TGTGCCAGTAGTATAGAGGGACGCGGGAATCAGCCCCAGCATTTT
CASSIEGRGNQPQHF
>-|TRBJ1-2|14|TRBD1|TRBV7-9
TGTGCCAGCAGCCTCAGGGGGCAGGTAGAAGGCTACACCTTC
CASSLRGQVEGYTF
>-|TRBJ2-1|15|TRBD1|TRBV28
TGTGCCAGCAGTCCCGGGACAGCCTCAAGGGGTGAGCAGTTCTTC
CASSPGTASRGEQFF
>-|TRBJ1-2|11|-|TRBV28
TGTGCCAGCAGGGGGTTTGGAGGCCACACCTTC
CASRGFGGHTF
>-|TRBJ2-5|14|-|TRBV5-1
TGCGCCAGCAGCGCCACTAGCACCCAAGAGACCCAGTACTTC
CASSATSTQETQYF
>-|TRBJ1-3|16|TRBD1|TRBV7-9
TGTGCCAGCAGCTTGACGGGACAGAGCTCTGGAAACACCATATATTTT
CASSLTGQSSGNTIYF
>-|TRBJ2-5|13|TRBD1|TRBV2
TGTGCCAGCAGCCGGGACAGCCAAGAGACCCAGTACTTC
CASSRDSQETQYF
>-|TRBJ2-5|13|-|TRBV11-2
TGTGCCAGCAGCAAACAGGGAGGAGAGACCCAGTACTTC
CASSKQGGETQYF
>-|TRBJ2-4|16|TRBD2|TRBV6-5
TGTGCCAGCAGTTACGCGGGGGGCTCTGCCAAAAACATTCAGTACTTC
CASSYAGGSAKNIQYF
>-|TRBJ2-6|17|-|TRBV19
TGTGCCAGTAGTCCAGGACGGCCGAGCTCTGGGGCCAACGTCCTGACTTTC
CASSPGRPSSGANVLTF
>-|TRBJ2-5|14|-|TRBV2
TGTGCCAGCAAGGGGGGCCTAGCAGGGGAGACCCAGTACTTC
CASKGGLAGETQYF
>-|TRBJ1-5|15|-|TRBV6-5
TGTGCCAGCAGTTACTCGCCGGTTAGCAATCAGCCCCAGCATTTT
CASSYSPVSNQPQHF
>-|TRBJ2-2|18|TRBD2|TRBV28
TGTGCCAGCAGTGATCAAGGACTAGCCCGGGAGTATCCCGGGGAGCTGTTTTTT
CASSDQGLAREYPGELFF
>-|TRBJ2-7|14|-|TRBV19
TGTGCCAGTAGGATCCGGGACAACTCCTACGAGCAGTACTTC
CASRIRDNSYEQYF